This TCR beta chain emerged from a study of T cell repertoires in cytomegalovirus infection. Overall study: Newly reported HLA-C-restricted and thoroughly characterized HLA-B-restricted CMV epitopes were employed. In public TCR beta signatures, there were indications of both CMV infection and matching HLA type.

Study findings and constraints: The ex vivo response was dominated by HLA-C-restricted CMV-specific TCR beta clonotypes. Cumulative public TCR beta family frequency identified carriers of CMV plus the relevant HLA.

Germline values: CDR1 LNHDA, CDR2 SQIVND (reference sequence). The CDR3 spans 15 residues. V shed 3 bases, J shed 3 bases, and the junction held 5 bases outside the gene matches. This clonotype was detected a few times. Its target is unknown. TCRdb independently ran MiXCR on the reads; one entry per CDR3 protein. This sample carries about 900,000 distinct CDR3 sequences, 31% of them seen once, and the ten largest clones take roughly 13%. The clonotype originates from a human donor in good health (CMV status not recorded). Some clones in this sample may be carry-over from other donors' samples. Sequencing was performed on cultured CD8+ T cells from PBMCs, taken from culture after CMV antigen stimulation. The V gene is TRBV19, the J gene TRBJ2-1, with TRBD2 matching over 7 bases. CDR3 bases: TGTGCCAGTAGTATCGGCGGGGGAGACTACAATGAGCAGTTCTTC. Residues: CASSIGGGDYNEQFF.